The sample holds many counts of the clone carrying this T cell receptor beta chain. The CDR3 is 16 amino acids. Germline CDR1 MNHEY, CDR2 SVGAGI. Trimming removed 6 bases from V and 0 bases from J, with 12 bases in between. The data were taken from a study of Graves' ophthalmopathy and Graves' hyperthyroidism. Transcripts of RNA were the source for amplifying TCR beta CDR3 regions. First-round RT-PCR used HTBI primers; second-round multiplex PCR followed. MiXCR, run by TCRdb on the multiplex PCR reads, gives a single entry per CDR3 protein. In the table there are about 400,000 distinct CDR3 sequences, approximately 16% of which are singletons.

The TCR originated in a woman between 18 and 30 years old with Graves' ophthalmopathy. The rearrangement uses TRBV6-5 and TRBJ1-6; D unresolved. The sample was peripheral blood. CDR3 amino acids: CASRYGVSSYNSPLHF. The CDR3 DNA is TGTGCCAGCAGATATGGGGTTAGCTCCTATAATTCACCCCTCCACTTT.